The TCR beta chain under discussion was sequenced for a study of T cells in Graves' hyperthyroidism and ophthalmopathy. Exclusion followed for patients with uncontrolled infection, other autoimmune disease, pregnancy or lactation. The diagnoses drew upon clinical symptoms, serum thyroxine and TRAb, thyroid ultrasound and orbital computed tomography. RNA transcripts gave rise to amplified TCR beta CDR3 regions. First-round RT-PCR targeting the TCR CDR3 was performed with the HTBI primer set. From the multiplex PCR reads, TCRdb called clonotypes with MiXCR, one entry per CDR3 protein. The top ten clones hold approximately 8.7% of a sample with roughly 800,000 distinct CDR3 sequences, 38% of them seen once. A note on this clonotype: The antigen is undetermined.

The CDR3 sequence is 15 residues long. Trimming pared 2 bases from V and 2 bases from J, leaving 12 bases between. Study-wide results and limits: The blood repertoire included most of the expanded thyroid clonotypes above 0.001.

Input material: blood. The TCR originated in a man aged 18 to 35 with Graves' hyperthyroidism. The chain employs TRBV12-3 or TRBV12-4 and TRBJ1-2; no clear D gene. The CDR3 loop is CASSLRHSLNYGYTF. CDR3 in DNA: TGTGCCAGCAGTTTACGGCACTCTCTCAACTATGGCTACACCTTC.